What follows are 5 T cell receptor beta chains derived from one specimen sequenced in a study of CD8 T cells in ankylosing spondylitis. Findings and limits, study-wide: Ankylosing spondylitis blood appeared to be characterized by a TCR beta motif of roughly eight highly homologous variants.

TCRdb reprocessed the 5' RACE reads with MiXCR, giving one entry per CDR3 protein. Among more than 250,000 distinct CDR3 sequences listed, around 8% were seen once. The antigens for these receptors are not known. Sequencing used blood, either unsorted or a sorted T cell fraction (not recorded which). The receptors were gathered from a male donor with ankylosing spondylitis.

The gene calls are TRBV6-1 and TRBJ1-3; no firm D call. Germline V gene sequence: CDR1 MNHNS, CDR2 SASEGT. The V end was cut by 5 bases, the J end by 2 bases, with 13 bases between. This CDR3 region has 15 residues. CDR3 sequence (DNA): TGTGCCAGCAGTAGGGCGCGGGAAGCTGGAAACACCATATATTTT. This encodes CASSRAREAGNTIYF.

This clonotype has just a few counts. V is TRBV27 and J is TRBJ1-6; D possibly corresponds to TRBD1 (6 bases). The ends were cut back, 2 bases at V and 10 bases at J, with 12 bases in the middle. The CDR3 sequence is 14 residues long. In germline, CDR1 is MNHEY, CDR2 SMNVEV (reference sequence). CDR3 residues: CASSLSRGQSPLHF. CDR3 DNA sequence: TGTGCCAGCAGTTTAAGCAGGGGACAATCACCCCTCCACTTT.

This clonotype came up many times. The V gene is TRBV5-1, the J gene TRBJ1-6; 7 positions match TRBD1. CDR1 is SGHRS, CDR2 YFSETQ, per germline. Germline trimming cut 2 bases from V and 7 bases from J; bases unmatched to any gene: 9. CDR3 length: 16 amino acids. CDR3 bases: TGCGCCAGCAGCTTATCGAACAGGGGAGGGAATTCACCCCTCCACTTT. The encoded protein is CASSLSNRGGNSPLHF.

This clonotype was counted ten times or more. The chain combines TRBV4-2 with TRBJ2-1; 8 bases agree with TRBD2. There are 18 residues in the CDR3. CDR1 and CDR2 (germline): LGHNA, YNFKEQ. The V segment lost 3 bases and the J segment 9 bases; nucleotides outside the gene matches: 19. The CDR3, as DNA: TGTGCCAGCAGCCACAGGACCGGGACTAGTGAAACCCTTAGTGAGCAGTTCTTC. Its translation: CASSHRTGTSETLSEQFF.

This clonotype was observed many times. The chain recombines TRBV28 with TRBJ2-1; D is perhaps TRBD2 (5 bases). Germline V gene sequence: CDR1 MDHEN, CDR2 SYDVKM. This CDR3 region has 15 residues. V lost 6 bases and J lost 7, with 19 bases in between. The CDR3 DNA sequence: TGTGCCAGCAGCACACCGGGCGGGCCCCAGAATGAGCAGTTCTTC. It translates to CASSTPGGPQNEQFF.